This T cell receptor (beta chain) stems from a study of identical twins. General observations from the study: Findings depended on cross-sectional statistics rather than tracking the same donors. Where out-of-frame alpha sequences were twin-shared, they showed excess low generation probability.

CDR3 length: 17 amino acids. The V gene lost 4 bases and the J gene lost 0 bases, with 16 bases spanning the gap. A universal primer site was created by template switching, with the cDNA bearing unique molecular identifiers. MiXCR, applied by TCRdb to the 5' RACE reads, yields one record per CDR3 protein. The sample holds fewer than 250,000 distinct CDR3 sequences, about 7% seen once. This clonotype was seen ten or more times. The antigen is unknown. Another study also made use of these data, one on yellow fever vaccine responses in identical twins.

The genes are TRBV12-3 or TRBV12-4 and TRBJ2-4; D may be TRBD1 (6 bases). The sample consisted of memory (CD45RO+) T cells sorted from blood. The sequence was obtained from a woman aged 18-29 years in good health. CDR3 sequence: CASSSPGQSLAKNIQYF. CDR3 nucleotide sequence: TGTGCCAGCAGTTCACCGGGACAATCACTAGCCAAAAACATTCAGTACTTC.